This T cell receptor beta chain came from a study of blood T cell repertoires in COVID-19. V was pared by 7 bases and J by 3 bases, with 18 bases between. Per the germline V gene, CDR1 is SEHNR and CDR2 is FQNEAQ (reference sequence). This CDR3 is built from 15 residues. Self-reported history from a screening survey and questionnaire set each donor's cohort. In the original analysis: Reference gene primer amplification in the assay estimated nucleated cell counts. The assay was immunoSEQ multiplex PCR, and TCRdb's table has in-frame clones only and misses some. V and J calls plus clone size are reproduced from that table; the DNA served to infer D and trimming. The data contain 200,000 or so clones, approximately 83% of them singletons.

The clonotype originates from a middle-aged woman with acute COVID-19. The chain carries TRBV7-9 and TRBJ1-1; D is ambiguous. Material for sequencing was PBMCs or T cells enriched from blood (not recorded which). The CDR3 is CASTPSALPDTEAFF. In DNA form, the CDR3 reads TGTGCCAGCACCCCGTCTGCGCTCCCGGACACTGAAGCTTTCTTT.